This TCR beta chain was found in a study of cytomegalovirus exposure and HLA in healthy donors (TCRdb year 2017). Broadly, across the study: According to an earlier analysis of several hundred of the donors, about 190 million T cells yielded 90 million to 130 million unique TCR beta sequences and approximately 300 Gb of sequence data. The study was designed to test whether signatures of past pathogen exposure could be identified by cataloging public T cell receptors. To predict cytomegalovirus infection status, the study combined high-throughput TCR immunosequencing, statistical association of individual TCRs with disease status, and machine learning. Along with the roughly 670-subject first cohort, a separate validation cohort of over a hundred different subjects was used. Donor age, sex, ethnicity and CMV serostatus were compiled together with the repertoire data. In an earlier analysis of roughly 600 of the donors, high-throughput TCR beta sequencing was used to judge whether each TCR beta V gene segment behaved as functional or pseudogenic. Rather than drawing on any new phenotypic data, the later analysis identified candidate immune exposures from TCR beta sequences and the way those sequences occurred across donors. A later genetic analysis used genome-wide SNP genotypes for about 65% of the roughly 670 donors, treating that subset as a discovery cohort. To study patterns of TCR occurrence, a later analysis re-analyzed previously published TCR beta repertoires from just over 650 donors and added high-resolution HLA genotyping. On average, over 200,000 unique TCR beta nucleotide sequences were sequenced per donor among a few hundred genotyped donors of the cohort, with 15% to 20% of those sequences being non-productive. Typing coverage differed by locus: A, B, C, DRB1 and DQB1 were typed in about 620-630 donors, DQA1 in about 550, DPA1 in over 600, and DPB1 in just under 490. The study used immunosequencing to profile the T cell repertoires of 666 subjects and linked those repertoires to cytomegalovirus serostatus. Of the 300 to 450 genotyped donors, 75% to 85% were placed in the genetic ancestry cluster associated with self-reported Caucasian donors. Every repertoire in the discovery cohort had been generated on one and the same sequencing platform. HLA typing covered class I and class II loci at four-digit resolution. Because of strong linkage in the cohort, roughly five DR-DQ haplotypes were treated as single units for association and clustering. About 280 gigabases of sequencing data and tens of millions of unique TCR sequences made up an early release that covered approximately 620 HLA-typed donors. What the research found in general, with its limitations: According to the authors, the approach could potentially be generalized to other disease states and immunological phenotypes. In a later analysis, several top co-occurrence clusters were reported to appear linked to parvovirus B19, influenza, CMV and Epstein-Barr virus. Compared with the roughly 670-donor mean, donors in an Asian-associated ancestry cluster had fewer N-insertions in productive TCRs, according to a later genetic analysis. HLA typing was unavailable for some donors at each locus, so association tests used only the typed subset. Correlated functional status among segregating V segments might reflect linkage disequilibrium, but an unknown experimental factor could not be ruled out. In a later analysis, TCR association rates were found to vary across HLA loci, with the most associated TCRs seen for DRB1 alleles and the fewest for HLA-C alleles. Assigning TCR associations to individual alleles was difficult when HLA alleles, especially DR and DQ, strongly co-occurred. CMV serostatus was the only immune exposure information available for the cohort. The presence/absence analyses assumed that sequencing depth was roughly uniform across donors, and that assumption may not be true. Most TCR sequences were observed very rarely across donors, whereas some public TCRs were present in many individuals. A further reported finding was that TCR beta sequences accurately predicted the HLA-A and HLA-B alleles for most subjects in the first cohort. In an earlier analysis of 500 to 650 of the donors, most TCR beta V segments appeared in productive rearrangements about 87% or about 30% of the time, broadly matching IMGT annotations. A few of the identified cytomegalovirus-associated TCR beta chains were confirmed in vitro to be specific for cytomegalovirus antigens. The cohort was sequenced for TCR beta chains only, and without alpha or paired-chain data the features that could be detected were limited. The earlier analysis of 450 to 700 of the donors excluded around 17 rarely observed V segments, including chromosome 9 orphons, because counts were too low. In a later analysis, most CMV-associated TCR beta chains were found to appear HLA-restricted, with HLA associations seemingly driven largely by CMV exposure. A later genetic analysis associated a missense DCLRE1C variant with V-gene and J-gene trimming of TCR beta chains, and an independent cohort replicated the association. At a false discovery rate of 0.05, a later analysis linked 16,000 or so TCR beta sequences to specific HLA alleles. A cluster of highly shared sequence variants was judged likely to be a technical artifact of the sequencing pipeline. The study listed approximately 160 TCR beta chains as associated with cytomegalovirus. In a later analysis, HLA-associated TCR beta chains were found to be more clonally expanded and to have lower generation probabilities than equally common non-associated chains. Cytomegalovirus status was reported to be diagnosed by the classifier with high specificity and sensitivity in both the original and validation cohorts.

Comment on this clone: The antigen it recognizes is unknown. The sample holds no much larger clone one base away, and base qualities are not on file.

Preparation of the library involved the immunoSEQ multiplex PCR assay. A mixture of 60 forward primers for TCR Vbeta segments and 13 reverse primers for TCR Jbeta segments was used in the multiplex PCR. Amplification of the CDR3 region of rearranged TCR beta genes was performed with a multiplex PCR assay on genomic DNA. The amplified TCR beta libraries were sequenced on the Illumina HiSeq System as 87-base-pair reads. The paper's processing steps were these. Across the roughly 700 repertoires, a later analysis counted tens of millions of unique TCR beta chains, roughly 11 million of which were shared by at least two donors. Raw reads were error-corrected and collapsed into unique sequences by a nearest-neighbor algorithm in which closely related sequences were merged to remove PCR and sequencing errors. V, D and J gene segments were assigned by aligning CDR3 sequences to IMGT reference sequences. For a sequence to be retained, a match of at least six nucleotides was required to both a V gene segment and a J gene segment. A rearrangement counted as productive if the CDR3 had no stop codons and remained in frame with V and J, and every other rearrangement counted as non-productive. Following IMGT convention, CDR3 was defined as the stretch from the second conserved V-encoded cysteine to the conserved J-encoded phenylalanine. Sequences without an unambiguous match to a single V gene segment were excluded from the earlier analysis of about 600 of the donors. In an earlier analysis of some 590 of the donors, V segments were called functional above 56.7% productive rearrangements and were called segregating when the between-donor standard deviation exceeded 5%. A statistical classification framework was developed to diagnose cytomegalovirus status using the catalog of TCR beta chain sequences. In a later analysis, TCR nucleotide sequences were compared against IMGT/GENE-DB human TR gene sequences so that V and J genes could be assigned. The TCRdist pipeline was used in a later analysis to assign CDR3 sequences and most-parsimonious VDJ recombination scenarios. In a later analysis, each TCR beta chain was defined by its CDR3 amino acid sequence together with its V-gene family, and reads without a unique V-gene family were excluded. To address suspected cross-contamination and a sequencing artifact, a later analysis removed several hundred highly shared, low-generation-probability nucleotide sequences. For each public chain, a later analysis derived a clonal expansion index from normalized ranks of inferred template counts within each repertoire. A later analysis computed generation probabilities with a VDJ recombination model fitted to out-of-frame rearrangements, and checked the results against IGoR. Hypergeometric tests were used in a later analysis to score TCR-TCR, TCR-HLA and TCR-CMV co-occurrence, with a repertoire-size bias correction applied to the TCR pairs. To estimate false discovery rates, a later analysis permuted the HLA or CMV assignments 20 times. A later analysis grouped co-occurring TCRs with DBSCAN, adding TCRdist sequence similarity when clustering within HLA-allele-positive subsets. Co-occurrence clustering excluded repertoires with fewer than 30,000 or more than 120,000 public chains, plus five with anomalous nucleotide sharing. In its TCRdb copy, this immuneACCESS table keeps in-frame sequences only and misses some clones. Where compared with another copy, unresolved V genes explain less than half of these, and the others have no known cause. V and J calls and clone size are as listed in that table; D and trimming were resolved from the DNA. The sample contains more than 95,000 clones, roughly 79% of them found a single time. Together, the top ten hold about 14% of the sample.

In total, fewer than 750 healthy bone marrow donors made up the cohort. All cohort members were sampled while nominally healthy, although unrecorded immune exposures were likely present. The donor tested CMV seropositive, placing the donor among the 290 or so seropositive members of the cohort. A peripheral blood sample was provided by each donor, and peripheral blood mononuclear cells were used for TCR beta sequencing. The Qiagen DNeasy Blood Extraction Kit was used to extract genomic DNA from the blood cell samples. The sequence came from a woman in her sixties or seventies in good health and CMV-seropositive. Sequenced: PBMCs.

The base sequence is TGCGCCAGCAGCCAAGCCCCAGCGGGCGCAACTAATGAAAAACTGTTTTTT. Translated, it gives CASSQAPAGATNEKLFF. The chain is assembled from TRBV4-3 and TRBJ1-4; the D segment cannot be called with confidence. Including the terminal cysteine and phenylalanine, the CDR3 comprises 17 residues. Just CDR3 DNA is preserved here, 51 bases in frame from base 1. A distance of 12 bases separates the germline ends of V and J, which lose 1 base and 0 bases respectively. Looking up the germline V gene yields CDR1 LGHNA and CDR2 YSLEER.